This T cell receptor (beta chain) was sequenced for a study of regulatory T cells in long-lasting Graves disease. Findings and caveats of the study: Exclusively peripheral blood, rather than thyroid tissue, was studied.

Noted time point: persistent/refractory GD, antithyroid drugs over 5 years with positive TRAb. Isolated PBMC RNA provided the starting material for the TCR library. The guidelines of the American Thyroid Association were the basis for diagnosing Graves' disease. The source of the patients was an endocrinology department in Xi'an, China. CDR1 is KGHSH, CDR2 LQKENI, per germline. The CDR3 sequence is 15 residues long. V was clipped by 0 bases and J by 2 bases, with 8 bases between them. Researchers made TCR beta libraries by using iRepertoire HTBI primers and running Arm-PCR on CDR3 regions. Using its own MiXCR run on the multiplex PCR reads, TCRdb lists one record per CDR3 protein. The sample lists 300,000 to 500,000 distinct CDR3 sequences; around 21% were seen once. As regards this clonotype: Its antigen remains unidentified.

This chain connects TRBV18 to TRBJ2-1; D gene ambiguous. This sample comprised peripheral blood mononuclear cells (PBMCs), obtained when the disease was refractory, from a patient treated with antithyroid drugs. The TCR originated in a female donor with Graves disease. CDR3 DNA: TGTGCCAGCTCACCACCGGGCCTAACCTACAATGAGCAGTTCTTC. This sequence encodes CASSPPGLTYNEQFF.